Listed below are T cell receptor beta chains from one sample, sequenced in a study of identical twins. TCRdb re-called the 5' RACE reads through MiXCR, storing one row per CDR3 protein. This sample carries 500,000 to 700,000 distinct CDR3 sequences, 7.1% of them seen once, and the ten largest clones take less than 2%. These same records also appear under a second study, on yellow fever vaccine responses in identical twins.

The sequenced sample was PBMCs. These receptors came from a woman under 30 in good health. CDR3s include the opening cysteine and the closing phenylalanine or tryptophan. The D gene is left open where the match is weak. Size is omitted from some rows. Given values are once, few, many or a class for expanded clones.

size	V	D	J	CDR3	DNA
-	TRBV5-1	TRBD2	TRBJ2-1	CASSREGVSYNEQFF	TGCGCCAGCAGCCGGGAGGGAGTATCCTACAATGAGCAGTTCTTC
many	TRBV29-1	-	TRBJ1-3	CSVGTPSSSGNTIYF	TGCAGCGTGGGGACACCTTCGAGCTCTGGAAACACCATATATTTT
many	TRBV29-1	TRBD1	TRBJ1-5	CSVGQGLNQPQHF	TGCAGCGTTGGACAGGGGCTGAATCAGCCCCAGCATTTT
-	TRBV20-1	-	TRBJ2-1	CSQQRLGPYNEQFF	TGCAGTCAACAGAGACTGGGGCCGTACAATGAGCAGTTCTTC
few	TRBV5-1	-	TRBJ2-1	CASSPPAERKFF	TGCGCCAGCAGCCCCCCGGCGGAGCGAAAGTTCTTC
many	TRBV12-3/TRBV12-4	-	TRBJ1-5	CASSLSGDQPQHF	TGTGCCAGCAGTCTATCGGGGGATCAGCCCCAGCATTTT
-	TRBV12-3/TRBV12-4	-	TRBJ2-3	CASSLPGRFPTDTQYF	TGTGCCAGCAGTTTACCGGGTCGCTTTCCCACAGATACGCAGTATTTT
few	TRBV10-3	-	TRBJ2-5	CAISPNTGRPQETQYF	TGTGCCATCAGCCCAAACACCGGACGTCCGCAAGAGACCCAGTACTTC
many	TRBV7-3	TRBD1	TRBJ1-4	CASSPRDRGLSNEKLFF	TGTGCCAGCAGCCCAAGGGACAGGGGGCTCTCTAATGAAAAACTGTTTTTT
many	TRBV9	TRBD2	TRBJ2-3	CARNSCGRRTDTQYF	TGTGCCAGAAACTCGTGCGGGAGGAGGACAGATACGCAGTATTTT
few	TRBV7-3	-	TRBJ1-1	CASSFRTSGEAFF	TGTGCCAGCAGCTTTCGAACATCGGGTGAAGCTTTCTTT
many	TRBV5-1	TRBD1	TRBJ1-1	CASSLGGQVLGLEAFF	TGCGCCAGCAGCTTGGGTGGACAGGTTCTGGGACTTGAAGCTTTCTTT
many	TRBV6-1	-	TRBJ1-2	CASGEAETTYGYTF	TGTGCCAGCGGTGAGGCGGAGACTACCTATGGCTACACCTTC
once	TRBV20-1	TRBD1	TRBJ1-6	CSADQQGGSSYNSPLHF	TGCAGTGCTGACCAACAGGGGGGGAGCTCCTATAATTCACCCCTCCACTTT
few	TRBV7-9	-	TRBJ2-7	CASSQGVGEQYF	TGTGCCAGCAGCCAAGGGGTTGGCGAGCAGTACTTC
few	TRBV5-6	TRBD2	TRBJ2-5	CASSFFRGDQETQYF	TGTGCCAGCAGCTTCTTCCGGGGGGACCAAGAGACCCAGTACTTC
-	TRBV7-2	-	TRBJ1-6	CASSLGPFNSPLHF	TGTGCCAGCAGCTTAGGGCCCTTCAATTCACCCCTCCACTTT
-	TRBV7-8	TRBD1	TRBJ2-7	CASSTSTGDYEQYF	TGTGCCAGCAGCACCTCGACAGGGGACTACGAGCAGTACTTC
-	TRBV28	-	TRBJ2-5	CASLRGSLGEETQYF	TGTGCCAGCCTTAGGGGTTCCCTGGGTGAAGAGACCCAGTACTTC
many	TRBV7-3	-	TRBJ2-1	CASSLQGNGDEQFF	TGTGCCAGCAGCTTGCAGGGAAATGGCGATGAGCAGTTCTTC
few	TRBV12-3/TRBV12-4	-	TRBJ1-1	CASRFSTVNTEAFF	TGTGCCAGCAGATTCTCGACCGTGAACACTGAAGCTTTCTTT
-	TRBV20-1	-	TRBJ1-4	CSARRVAEANDEKLFF	TGCAGTGCTAGGAGGGTGGCAGAAGCTAATGATGAAAAACTGTTTTTT
many	TRBV21-1	-	TRBJ1-5	CASPRGAFDSNQPQHF	TGTGCCAGCCCCAGGGGGGCTTTTGATAGCAATCAGCCCCAGCATTTT
few	TRBV20-1	-	TRBJ2-1	CSAPPRGRPYNEQFF	TGCAGTGCCCCACCTCGGGGGCGCCCCTACAATGAGCAGTTCTTC
-	TRBV18	TRBD1	TRBJ1-5	CASSPPGQENQPQHF	TGTGCCAGCTCACCACCGGGACAGGAAAATCAGCCCCAGCATTTT
-	TRBV24-1	-	TRBJ2-3	CATSDTRAGLDTQYF	TGTGCCACCAGTGATACCCGTGCAGGGCTGGATACGCAGTATTTT
few	TRBV20-1	TRBD2	TRBJ2-3	CSARRLAVFTDTQYF	TGCAGTGCTAGACGACTAGCGGTCTTCACAGATACGCAGTATTTT
few	TRBV7-9	-	TRBJ2-5	CASSHDPLTQYF	TGTGCCAGCAGCCATGACCCTTTAACCCAGTACTTC
few	TRBV7-9	-	TRBJ1-2	CASSLDAGYGYTF	TGTGCCAGCAGCTTAGATGCGGGCTATGGCTACACCTTC
few	TRBV2	-	TRBJ1-4	CASIERTGRTNEKLFF	TGTGCCAGCATCGAGCGAACAGGGCGCACGAATGAAAAACTGTTTTTT
many	TRBV10-3	-	TRBJ2-1	CAISLDRSEQFF	TGTGCCATCAGCCTCGACCGGAGTGAGCAGTTCTTC
few	TRBV28	-	TRBJ2-1	CASSSAGTLYNEQFF	TGTGCCAGCAGTTCCGCCGGGACCCTCTACAATGAGCAGTTCTTC
many	TRBV29-1	-	TRBJ1-1	CSVLREGTANTEAFF	TGCAGCGTACTAAGGGAAGGGACGGCGAACACTGAAGCTTTCTTT
-	TRBV20-1	-	TRBJ2-2	CSATQGPGELFF	TGCAGTGCTACCCAGGGTCCCGGGGAGCTGTTTTTT
-	TRBV6-4	TRBD1	TRBJ2-3	CASKLQGAHTDTQYF	TGTGCCAGCAAGCTACAGGGGGCTCACACAGATACGCAGTATTTT
many	TRBV7-2	TRBD2	TRBJ2-1	CASSLLGGGVYNEQFF	TGTGCCAGCAGCTTGCTTGGTGGGGGGGTATACAATGAGCAGTTCTTC
few	TRBV4-1	TRBD2	TRBJ2-3	CASSQDASGSPDTQYF	TGCGCCAGCAGCCAAGATGCTAGCGGGAGCCCAGATACGCAGTATTTT